This record looks at one T cell receptor (beta chain) sequence and its context. Other DNA sequences of this sample code for an identical CDR3. This sample was taken from a study of shared clonotypes between healthy human individuals. The germline V and J ends were trimmed by 0 bases and 4 bases, with 10 bases remaining between them. From germline, CDR1 is LGHNA and CDR2 YSLEER. The CDR3 has 16 residues. All participating donors were Caucasian adults from Nashville, Tennessee. TCRdb keeps only in-frame clones here, not all; method: immunoSEQ multiplex PCR. The sample holds about 980,000 clones, approximately 76% seen once.

Sequencing used memory CD4+ T cells sorted from blood. Subset reported: CD45RA-negative fraction. The receptor was isolated from a man aged 18 to 30 in good health. The chain is built from TRBV4-3 and TRBJ2-6, with D perhaps assigned TRBD1 or TRBD2 (5 bases each). The CDR3 DNA follows: TGCGCCAGCAGCCAAGATCTCGGGGCCGGGGCCAACGTCCTGACTTTC. Translating it yields CASSQDLGAGANVLTF.